A selection of T cell receptor beta chains follows, all from one sample in a study of blood T cell repertoires in COVID-19. The assay was immunoSEQ multiplex PCR, and TCRdb's table has in-frame clones only and misses some. This table has around 250,000 clones, around 90% appearing once. Sequenced input: peripheral blood. Source of these receptors: a human donor in a cohort sampled during active COVID-19. The CDR3 runs from the conserved cysteine through the conserved F or W. Fields, in order: J gene, D gene, CDR3 length, clone size, V gene, CDR3 protein, CDR3 DNA. The D gene is left open where the match is weak. Clone size appears in some rows only: once, few, many, or a class for an expanded clone.

TRBJ1-1 TRBD1 13 . TRBV28 CASSGQGGTEAFF TGTGCCAGCAGTGGACAGGGCGGAACTGAAGCTTTCTTT
TRBJ1-1 . 13 . TRBV6-4 CASSLEPNTEAFF TGTGCCAGCAGTCTAGAGCCGAACACTGAAGCTTTCTTT
TRBJ2-7 TRBD2 16 . TRBV7-2 CASSLAGLAGAYEQYF TGTGCCAGCAGCTTAGCCGGACTAGCGGGGGCCTACGAGCAGTACTTC
TRBJ2-7 TRBD2 16 . TRBV5-5 CASSLGASGSSYEQYF TGTGCCAGCAGCTTGGGGGCTAGCGGGAGCTCCTACGAGCAGTACTTC
TRBJ2-1 TRBD2 13 . TRBV10-1 CASSRTGGPSQFF TGCGCCAGCAGCCGGACGGGGGGGCCTTCTCAGTTCTTC
TRBJ2-7 TRBD2 14 . TRBV28 CASSLGREGDEQYF TGTGCCAGCAGTTTGGGGCGGGAGGGAGACGAGCAGTACTTC
TRBJ1-6 TRBD1 17 . TRBV4-3 CASSPGQGGTYNSPLHF TGCGCCAGCAGCCCCGGACAGGGGGGGACCTATAATTCACCCCTCCACTTT
TRBJ1-2 . 15 . TRBV27 CASSLGPSLGQGYTF TGTGCCAGCAGTCTCGGGCCATCACTAGGGCAAGGCTACACCTTC
TRBJ1-5 . 14 . TRBV5-8 CASSLEQGYQPQHF TGTGCCAGCAGCTTGGAACAGGGATATCAGCCCCAGCATTTT
TRBJ1-2 . 14 few TRBV19 CASSTGGGSYGYTF TGTGCCAGTAGTACTGGAGGTGGAAGCTATGGCTACACCTTC
TRBJ1-2 . 13 . TRBV9 CASSHRGDDGYTF TGTGCCAGCAGTCATCGGGGGGACGATGGCTACACCTTC
TRBJ2-7 TRBD2 13 . TRBV29-1 CSAGTSGPGEQYF TGCAGCGCCGGGACTAGCGGTCCCGGGGAGCAGTACTTC
TRBJ1-4 TRBD1 17 once TRBV7-8 CASSHSRQGVANEKLFF TGTGCCAGCAGCCACTCCAGACAGGGGGTCGCTAATGAAAAACTGTTTTTT
TRBJ1-6 TRBD1 13 . TRBV19 CASSVDRGSPLHF TGTGCCAGTAGTGTCGACAGGGGTTCACCCCTCCACTTT
TRBJ1-2 . 15 . TRBV6-6 CASSSRQLLNYGYTF TGTGCCAGCAGTTCCCGACAGCTGCTAAACTATGGCTACACCTTC
TRBJ1-4 TRBD1 14 once TRBV2 CASSELTGVEKLFF TGTGCCAGCAGTGAACTTACAGGGGTGGAAAAACTGTTTTTT
TRBJ1-1 . 11 . TRBV20-1 CSASGERGAFF TGCAGTGCTAGCGGGGAGCGGGGGGCTTTCTTT
TRBJ2-7 . 12 . TRBV19 CASRGVGYEQYF TGTGCCAGTAGGGGAGTAGGATACGAGCAGTACTTC
TRBJ2-7 . 13 . TRBV5-4 CASSPGPTYEQYF TGTGCCAGCAGCCCCGGTCCCACCTACGAGCAGTACTTC
TRBJ1-1 . 14 . TRBV6-1 CASSELTRNTEAFF TGTGCCAGCAGTGAACTTACAAGGAACACTGAAGCTTTCTTT
TRBJ1-4 TRBD1 16 once TRBV24-1 CATSDLLRQGSGKLFF TGTGCCACCAGTGATTTGCTTCGACAGGGCTCGGGAAAACTGTTTTTT
TRBJ1-1 TRBD1 13 . TRBV28 CASSLPGQGRAFF TGTGCCAGCAGTTTGCCAGGACAGGGAAGAGCTTTCTTT
TRBJ1-2 TRBD1 16 . TRBV28 CASSLGPTGGSYGYTF TGTGCCAGCAGTTTGGGCCCGACAGGGGGAAGCTATGGCTACACCTTC
TRBJ2-3 . 12 . TRBV7-9 CASSLTDSRQYF TGTGCCAGCAGCTTAACGGACAGCCGCCAGTATTTT
TRBJ2-6 . 16 . TRBV7-6 CASREGRTSGANVLTF TGTGCCAGCAGAGAGGGAAGGACTTCTGGGGCCAACGTCCTGACTTTC
TRBJ2-6 TRBD1 17 . TRBV3-1/TRBV3-2 CASSQVTGASGANVLTF TGTGCCAGCAGTCAAGTGACAGGGGCCTCTGGGGCCAACGTCCTGACTTTC
TRBJ2-7 . 14 few TRBV9 CASSTGGGRDEQYF TGTGCCAGCAGCACGGGCGGAGGGAGAGACGAGCAGTACTTC
TRBJ2-7 TRBD2 14 . TRBV5-1 CASSQGTSSYEQYF TGCGCCAGCAGTCAGGGGACTAGCTCCTACGAGCAGTACTTC
TRBJ2-2 . 14 . TRBV19 CASEDRANTGELFF TGTGCCAGTGAAGACAGAGCGAACACCGGGGAGCTGTTTTTT
TRBJ2-5 TRBD2 15 . TRBV7-2 CASTPLAGEWETQYF TGTGCCAGCACCCCCCTAGCGGGAGAGTGGGAGACCCAGTACTTC
TRBJ1-6 TRBD1 14 . TRBV3-1/TRBV3-2 CASSQTGGRSPLHF TGTGCCAGCAGCCAGACAGGGGGCCGTTCACCCCTCCACTTT
TRBJ1-2 TRBD1 13 . TRBV12-3/TRBV12-4 CASRRQGNYGYTF TGTGCCAGCAGAAGACAGGGTAACTATGGCTACACCTTC
TRBJ1-5 TRBD1 18 . TRBV11-2 CASSTGTGAGESNQPQHF TGTGCCAGCAGCACGGGGACAGGGGCAGGAGAAAGCAATCAGCCCCAGCATTTT
TRBJ2-1 TRBD2 15 . TRBV25-1 CASSLAGIGYNEQFF TGTGCCAGCAGTTTAGCGGGAATCGGGTACAATGAGCAGTTCTTC
TRBJ2-7 TRBD2 15 . TRBV28 CASTAVLAGVNEQYF TGTGCCAGCACCGCTGTGCTAGCGGGAGTCAACGAGCAGTACTTC
TRBJ2-7 . 15 . TRBV2 CASDKTQGLSYEQYF TGTGCCAGCGACAAGACACAGGGTTTGAGCTACGAGCAGTACTTC
TRBJ2-7 TRBD2 15 once TRBV27 CASRTNDGLAYEQYF TGTGCCAGCAGAACGAACGATGGACTAGCCTACGAGCAGTACTTC
TRBJ1-1 . 15 . TRBV7-8 CASSLAEVMNTEAFF TGTGCCAGCAGCTTAGCGGAGGTTATGAACACTGAAGCTTTCTTT
TRBJ1-2 TRBD1 17 . TRBV19 CASSIDRQGAPKRGLTF TGTGCCAGTAGTATAGATCGACAGGGGGCCCCTAAAAGGGGACTCACCTTC
TRBJ1-5 . 17 . TRBV19 CASRTGRRYASNQPQHF TGTGCCAGTAGAACAGGGAGACGGTATGCTAGCAATCAGCCCCAGCATTTT
TRBJ1-5 TRBD1 16 . TRBV7-2 CASSPRTGYSNQPQHF TGTGCCAGCAGCCCCAGGACAGGGTATAGCAATCAGCCCCAGCATTTT
TRBJ1-6 TRBD1 16 . TRBV7-2 CASSLERTGTGSPLHF TGTGCCAGCAGCTTAGAGCGGACAGGTACCGGTTCACCCCTCCACTTT
TRBJ2-2 TRBD2 19 . TRBV30 CAWSAGLGLAGGVVGELFF TGTGCCTGGAGTGCGGGTTTGGGCCTAGCGGGAGGGGTTGTCGGGGAGCTGTTTTTT
TRBJ1-5 . 18 . TRBV23-1 CASSQSNRRDYSNQPQHF TGCGCCAGCAGTCAATCGAACAGGAGAGATTATAGCAATCAGCCCCAGCATTTT
TRBJ2-3 TRBD1 17 . TRBV5-1 CASSLVYGTGTPDTQYF TGCGCCAGCAGCCTAGTCTACGGGACAGGGACGCCAGATACGCAGTATTTT
TRBJ2-7 TRBD2 16 once TRBV5-6 CASSLGAGRPTYEQYF TGTGCCAGCAGCTTGGGCGCCGGGAGGCCGACCTACGAGCAGTACTTC
TRBJ2-7 . 16 . TRBV10-2 CASSVVRDTPTYEQYF TGCGCCAGCAGTGTTGTCCGGGACACACCCACCTACGAGCAGTACTTC
TRBJ1-6 . 14 . TRBV27 CASSASVVGSPLHF TGTGCCAGCAGTGCCTCAGTTGTTGGCTCACCCCTCCACTTT
TRBJ2-2 TRBD1 16 once TRBV5-1 CASSWWTGDNTGELFF TGCGCCAGCAGCTGGTGGACAGGGGATAACACCGGGGAGCTGTTTTTT
TRBJ2-5 . 15 once TRBV6-5 CASSPTEEWRKTQYF TGTGCCAGCAGTCCGACGGAGGAGTGGCGGAAGACCCAGTACTTC
TRBJ1-3 . 14 once TRBV19 CATTTGYDGNTIYF TGTGCCACCACAACAGGGTATGATGGAAACACCATATATTTT
TRBJ2-2 TRBD2 15 few TRBV10-3 CAISESPSGTGELFF TGTGCCATCAGTGAGTCGCCTAGCGGGACCGGGGAGCTGTTTTTT
TRBJ2-7 TRBD2 14 few TRBV6-2/TRBV6-3 CASSHGLADYEQYF TGTGCCAGCAGTCACGGACTAGCGGACTACGAGCAGTACTTC